This TCR beta chain was found in a study of T cells after yellow fever vaccination. A few counts support this clonotype. Germline loops: CDR1 DFQATT, CDR2 SNEGSKA (reference sequence). Trimming at V came to 3 bases and at J to 1 base, leaving 7 bases not matched to a gene. This CDR3 spans 15 amino acids. Using its own MiXCR run on the 5' RACE reads, TCRdb lists one record per CDR3 protein. The data hold 300,000 or so distinct CDR3 sequences, with around 6.8% observed a single time. This clonotype was sampled from a man younger than 35 who received the YFV17D yellow fever vaccine. Sequenced here: PBMCs, sampled about 49 days after the first yellow fever vaccination. The J gene is TRBJ2-3, the V gene TRBV20-1; 7 positions match TRBD2. The CDR3 reads CSASSGGRRTDTQYF. CDR3 bases: TGCAGTGCTAGTTCCGGCGGGAGACGCACAGATACGCAGTATTTT.